These 20 T cell receptor beta chains were sequenced from one sample in a study of T cell repertoires in cytomegalovirus infection. Their antigen targets remain unknown. TCRdb analysed the reads with MiXCR anew, one entry per CDR3 protein. The data contain some 350,000 distinct CDR3 sequences, nearly 35% of them singletons. The material was cultured PBMCs, obtained from culture after CMV antigen stimulation. These receptors were obtained from a human donor in good health (CMV status not recorded). Some clones in this sample may be carry-over from other donors' samples.

V and J are TRBV5-1 and TRBJ2-2; possibly TRBD1 for D (5 bases). Germline values: CDR1 SGHRS, CDR2 YFSETQ. The V end was cut by 2 bases, the J end by 5 bases, with 7 bases between. The CDR3 runs 13 residues. In DNA form, the CDR3 reads TGCGCCAGCAGCTTCCAGGGTACCGGGGAGCTGTTTTTT. It specifies CASSFQGTGELFF. The whole variable domain, filled in from reference TRBV5-1 and TRBJ2-2, reads KAGVTQTPRYLIKTRGQQVTLSCSPISGHRSVSWYQQTPGQGLQFLFEYFSETQRNKGNFPGRFSGRQFSNSRSEMNVSTLELGDSALYLCASSFQGTGELFFGEGSRLTVL.

This clonotype was seen more than once but under ten times. CDR3: CASSRSLRGKDEQYF. The CDR3 region has the DNA TGTGCCAGTAGTCGGAGCCTCAGGGGAAAGGACGAGCAGTACTTC. J is TRBJ2-7 and V is TRBV19, with D maybe TRBD1 (6 bases). Per the germline V gene, CDR1 is LNHDA and CDR2 is SQIVND (reference sequence). The CDR3 covers 15 residues. The V gene lost 5 bases and the J gene lost 5 bases, with 19 bases spanning the gap.

The DNA for the CDR3 is TGTGCCAGCAGGATCGGGACAGGGCCTTATCAGCCCCAGCATTTT. This codes for CASRIGTGPYQPQHF. V gene TRBV7-2 combines with J gene TRBJ1-5; 9 nucleotides agree with TRBD1. The CDR3 sequence is 15 residues long. Germline V CDR1 and CDR2: SGHTA, FQGNSA. The V gene end was trimmed by 6 bases and the J gene end by 5 bases; junction bases not matched to a gene: 8.

The sample holds many counts of this clonotype. This chain joins TRBV27 and TRBJ2-7; D is ambiguous. The germline CDR1 and CDR2 sequences are MNHEY and SMNVEV (reference sequence). The CDR3 has 12 amino acids. V was shortened by 2 bases and J by 3 bases, with 5 bases between the two germline ends. CDR3 amino acids: CASSLDGYEQYF. In nucleotides, the CDR3 is TGTGCCAGCAGTTTAGACGGCTACGAGCAGTACTTC.

This clonotype came up a few times. The V call is TRBV2, the J call TRBJ2-3, with D unclear. The CDR3 runs 17 residues. CDR1 and CDR2 (germline): SNHLY, FYNNEI. Trimming removed 0 bases at V and 3 bases at J, with 16 bases between. The CDR3 sequence: CASSEAYYGPNTDTQYF. The CDR3 DNA reads TGTGCCAGCAGTGAAGCCTATTACGGGCCCAATACAGATACGCAGTATTTT.

This clonotype was detected ten times or more. The rearrangement joins TRBV7-8 to TRBJ1-2; D not certain. The CDR3 runs to 14 residues. The germline gives CDR1 SGHVS, CDR2 FQNEAQ. Trimming shortened V by 1 base and J by 5 bases, and 11 bases separated the two germline ends. CDR3 sequence (DNA): TGTGCCAGCAGCTTAGAGGGCCACATTTATGGCTACACCTTC. Its translation is CASSLEGHIYGYTF.

The chain is built from TRBV7-9 and TRBJ1-5; D is uncertain. The V and J ends lost 0 bases and 1 base respectively, with 10 bases between them. In germline, CDR1 is SEHNR, CDR2 FQNEAQ (reference sequence). CDR3 size: 16 residues. The CDR3 loop is CASSLAGRESNQPQHF. CDR3 nucleotide sequence: TGTGCCAGCAGCTTAGCAGGGAGGGAGAGCAATCAGCCCCAGCATTTT.

This clonotype was recorded a few times. The gene calls are TRBV7-9 and TRBJ2-5, with TRBD2 matching over 8 bases. V was clipped by 4 bases and J by 5 bases; unmatched bases: 12. This CDR3 spans 16 amino acids. In germline, CDR1 is SEHNR, CDR2 FQNEAQ (reference sequence). The CDR3 DNA sequence: TGTGCCAGCAGCTCCTCAGGAGCGGGAGAGGGGGAGACCCAGTACTTC. Amino acids: CASSSSGAGEGETQYF. The full variable domain, rest sourced from reference TRBV7-9 and TRBJ2-5, is DTGVSQNPRHKITKRGQNVTFRCDPISEHNRLYWYRQTLGQGPEFLTYFQNEAQLEKSRLLSDRFSAERPKGSFSTLEIQRTEQGDSAMYLCASSSSGAGEGETQYFGPGTRLLVL.

This chain joins TRBV6-6 and TRBJ2-1; D possibly corresponds to TRBD1 (6 bases). Germline loops: CDR1 MNHNY, CDR2 SVGAGI (reference sequence). This CDR3 spans 12 amino acids. Trimming took 5 bases from V and 7 from J, leaving 9 bases between them. CDR3 nucleotide sequence: TGTGCCAGCAGTCGGACAGAGAATGAGCAGTTCTTC. Its translation: CASSRTENEQFF.

Many counts were recorded for this clonotype. The chain links TRBV7-2 to TRBJ2-3; 7 nucleotides align to TRBD1. The CDR3 is 15 residues long. The ends lost 5 bases at V and 1 base at J; junction bases unmatched: 6. Germline loops: CDR1 SGHTA, CDR2 FQGNSA. DNA for the CDR3: TGTGCCAGCAGCCCAGGGGGACAGCGCACAGATACGCAGTATTTT. Translated, it gives CASSPGGQRTDTQYF.

The CDR3 reads CASTVSGQANTGELFF. CDR3 DNA sequence: TGTGCCAGCACCGTTAGTGGACAAGCGAACACCGGGGAGCTGTTTTTT. The J gene is TRBJ2-2, the V gene TRBV12-3 or TRBV12-4; D possibly corresponds to TRBD1 (5 bases). The CDR3 totals 16 residues. V was trimmed by 7 bases and J by 0 bases, leaving 15 bases between them.

This clonotype showed up just a few times. CDR3 loop: CASSQAASGSYEQYF. The CDR3 DNA reads TGTGCCAGCAGCCAAGCGGCTAGCGGGAGTTACGAGCAGTACTTC. This chain uses TRBV4-2 with TRBJ2-7, with 10 bases matching TRBD2. CDR1 is LGHNA, CDR2 YNFKEQ, per germline. The CDR3 loop spans 15 amino acids. V lost 1 base, J lost 4 bases, and 4 bases stayed unmatched.

This clonotype was recorded a few times. CDR3 coding DNA: TGTGCCAGCAGCCTAACGGTGGAGACCCAGTACTTC. Amino acids: CASSLTVETQYF. The chain joins TRBV7-9 to TRBJ2-5; D is unclear. Trimming stripped 5 bases from V and 5 bases from J, with 9 bases between. This CDR3 region has 12 residues. Germline loops: CDR1 SEHNR, CDR2 FQNEAQ (reference sequence).

V usage is TRBV15 and J usage is TRBJ2-1; 10 nucleotides match TRBD2. The CDR3 sequence is 17 residues long. Germline loops: CDR1 LNHNV, CDR2 YYDKDF (reference sequence). Germline trimming cut 1 base from V and 6 bases from J; bases unmatched to any gene: 9. CDR3 loop: CATSRVRLAGASNEQFF. CDR3 DNA sequence: TGTGCCACCAGCAGAGTAAGGCTAGCGGGAGCCAGCAATGAGCAGTTCTTC.

A few counts support this clonotype. The chain links TRBV4-1 to TRBJ2-1; no definite D call. Germline assignment: CDR1 MGHRA and CDR2 YSYEKL. The length of the CDR3 is 14 residues. V dropped 0 bases and J dropped 8 bases, with 11 bases sitting between them. This chain's CDR3 is CASSQEKRVYEQFF. In nucleotides, the CDR3 is TGCGCCAGCAGCCAAGAAAAAAGGGTTTATGAGCAGTTCTTC.

This clonotype was detected a few times. This sequence joins TRBV2 and TRBJ2-1; 12 bases are shared with TRBD1. CDR1 and CDR2 from the germline V gene are SNHLY and FYNNEI. CDR3 length: 14 residues. The ends lost 8 bases at V and 9 bases at J; junction bases unmatched: 8. CDR3 sequence reads: CASGDRGQLAEQFF. In DNA form, the CDR3 reads TGTGCCAGCGGGGACAGGGGGCAATTAGCTGAGCAGTTCTTC.

This clonotype showed up just a few times. This sequence joins TRBV7-6 and TRBJ1-2, with TRBD1 matching over 7 bases. CDR3 length equals 17 residues. From germline, CDR1 is SGHVS and CDR2 FNYEAQ. J lost 4 bases, V lost 0 bases, and 11 bases had no gene match. This CDR3 is CASSLAPSARDSYGYTF. As DNA, the CDR3 is TGTGCCAGCAGCTTAGCCCCCTCTGCCCGGGACAGCTATGGCTACACCTTC. The entire variable domain, with the rest obtained from reference TRBV7-6 and TRBJ1-2, is as follows: GAGVSQSPRYKVTKRGQDVALRCDPISGHVSLYWYRQALGQGPEFLTYFNYEAQQDKSGLPNDRFSAERPEGSISTLTIQRTEQRDSAMYRCASSLAPSARDSYGYTFGSGTRLTVV.

The V call is TRBV15, the J call TRBJ1-1; D ambiguous. Per germline, CDR1 LNHNV and CDR2 YYDKDF (reference sequence). This CDR3 has 15 residues. Trimming left V 0 bases short and J 2 bases short, with 10 bases between. The CDR3 nucleotides read TGTGCCACCAGCAGAGATAGCATACGTAACACTGAAGCTTTCTTT. The encoded protein is CATSRDSIRNTEAFF.

This clonotype was counted only a few times. CDR3: CASSRLTRDRQFF. CDR3 nucleotides: TGCGCCAGCAGCCGATTAACCCGGGACAGGCAGTTCTTC. The chain carries TRBV4-1 and TRBJ2-1, with 7 bases aligning to TRBD1. Germline assignment: CDR1 MGHRA and CDR2 YSYEKL. V lost 4 bases to trimming and J lost 12 bases; unmatched junction nucleotides: 9. The CDR3 covers 13 residues.

The V call is TRBV12-3 or TRBV12-4, the J call TRBJ2-5; D not resolved. Trimming shortened V by 4 bases and J by 1 base, and 10 bases separated the two germline ends. The CDR3 is 14 residues long. CDR3 region: CASSSRRSQETQYF. In DNA form, the CDR3 reads TGTGCCAGCAGTTCTCGACGGTCCCAAGAGACCCAGTACTTC.